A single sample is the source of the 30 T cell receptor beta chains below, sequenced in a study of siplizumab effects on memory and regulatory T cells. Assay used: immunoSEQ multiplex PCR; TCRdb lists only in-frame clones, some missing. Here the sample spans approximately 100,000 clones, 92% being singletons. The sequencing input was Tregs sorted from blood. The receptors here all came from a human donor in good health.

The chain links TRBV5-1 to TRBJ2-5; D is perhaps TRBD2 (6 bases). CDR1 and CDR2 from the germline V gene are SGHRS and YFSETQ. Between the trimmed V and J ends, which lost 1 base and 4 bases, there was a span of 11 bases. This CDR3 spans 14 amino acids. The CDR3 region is CASSLIGGVETQYF. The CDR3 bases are TGCGCCAGCAGCTTGATCGGAGGGGTAGAGACCCAGTACTTC.

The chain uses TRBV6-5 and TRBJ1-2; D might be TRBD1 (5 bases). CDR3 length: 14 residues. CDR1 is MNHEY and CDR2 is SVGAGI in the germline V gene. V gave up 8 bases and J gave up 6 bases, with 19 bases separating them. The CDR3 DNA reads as TGTGCCAGCCGTGCTTATGTGGGGCAGAATGGCTACACCTTC. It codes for CASRAYVGQNGYTF.

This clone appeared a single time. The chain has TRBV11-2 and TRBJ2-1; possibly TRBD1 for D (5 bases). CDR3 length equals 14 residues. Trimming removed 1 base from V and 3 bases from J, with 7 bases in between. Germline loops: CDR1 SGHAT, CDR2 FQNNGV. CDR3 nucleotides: TGTGCCAGCAGCTTAGTTCAGGGCTACAATGAGCAGTTCTTC. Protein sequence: CASSLVQGYNEQFF.

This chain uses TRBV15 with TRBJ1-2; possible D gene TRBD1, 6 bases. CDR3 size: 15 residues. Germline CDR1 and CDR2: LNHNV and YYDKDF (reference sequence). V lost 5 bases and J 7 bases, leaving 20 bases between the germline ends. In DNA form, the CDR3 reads TGTGCCACCAGCGAGGGGGGGCTCGGGATTAGTGGCTACACCTTC. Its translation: CATSEGGLGISGYTF.

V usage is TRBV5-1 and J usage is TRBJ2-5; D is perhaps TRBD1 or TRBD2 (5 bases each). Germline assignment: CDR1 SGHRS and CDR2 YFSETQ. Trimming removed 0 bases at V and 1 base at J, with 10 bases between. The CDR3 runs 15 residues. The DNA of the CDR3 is TGCGCCAGCAGCTTGGATGGGGGTCCCCAAGAGACCCAGTACTTC. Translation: CASSLDGGPQETQYF.

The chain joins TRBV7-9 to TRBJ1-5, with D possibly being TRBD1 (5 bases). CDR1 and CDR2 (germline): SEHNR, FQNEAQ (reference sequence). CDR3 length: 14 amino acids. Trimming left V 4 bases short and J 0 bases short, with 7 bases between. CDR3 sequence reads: CASSWDGSNQPQHF. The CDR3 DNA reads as TGTGCCAGCAGCTGGGACGGTAGCAATCAGCCCCAGCATTTT.

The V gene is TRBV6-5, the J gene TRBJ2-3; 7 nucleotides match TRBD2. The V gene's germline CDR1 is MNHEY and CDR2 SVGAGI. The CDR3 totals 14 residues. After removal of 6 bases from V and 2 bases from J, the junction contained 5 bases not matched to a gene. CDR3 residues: CASSWDYPTDTQYF. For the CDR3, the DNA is TGTGCCAGCAGCTGGGACTACCCCACAGATACGCAGTATTTT.

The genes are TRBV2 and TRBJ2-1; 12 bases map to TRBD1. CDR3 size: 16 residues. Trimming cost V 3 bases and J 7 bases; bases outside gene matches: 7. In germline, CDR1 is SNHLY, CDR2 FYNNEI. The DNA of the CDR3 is TGTGCCAGCAGTGAGGGTGGGACAGGGGGCAATAATGAGCAGTTCTTC. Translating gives CASSEGGTGGNNEQFF. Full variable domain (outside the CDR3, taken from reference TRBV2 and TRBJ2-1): EPEVTQTPSHQVTQMGQEVILRCVPISNHLYFYWYRQILGQKVEFLVSFYNNEISEKSEIFDDQFSVERPDGSNFTLKIRSTKLEDSAMYFCASSEGGTGGNNEQFFGPGTRLTVL.

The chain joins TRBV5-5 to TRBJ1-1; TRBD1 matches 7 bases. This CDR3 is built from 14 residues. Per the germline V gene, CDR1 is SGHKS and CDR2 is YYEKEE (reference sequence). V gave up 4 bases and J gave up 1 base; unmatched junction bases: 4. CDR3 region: CASSHHRGNTEAFF. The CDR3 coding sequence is TGTGCCAGCAGCCACCACAGGGGGAACACTGAAGCTTTCTTT.

CDR3: CASSAHSGAYEQYF. In nucleotides, the CDR3 is TGTGCCAGCAGCGCACATAGCGGGGCCTACGAGCAGTACTTC. The V gene is TRBV9, the J gene TRBJ2-7; TRBD2 aligns across 8 bases. CDR3 size: 14 residues. Trimming took 3 bases from V and 2 from J; bases not matched to a gene: 4. Germline V gene sequence: CDR1 SGDLS, CDR2 YYNGEE.

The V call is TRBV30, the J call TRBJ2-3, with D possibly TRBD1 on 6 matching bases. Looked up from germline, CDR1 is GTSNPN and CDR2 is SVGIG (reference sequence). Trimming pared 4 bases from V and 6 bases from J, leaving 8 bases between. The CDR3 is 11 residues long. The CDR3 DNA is TGTGCCTGGAATACAGGGGATACGCAGTATTTT. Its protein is CAWNTGDTQYF.

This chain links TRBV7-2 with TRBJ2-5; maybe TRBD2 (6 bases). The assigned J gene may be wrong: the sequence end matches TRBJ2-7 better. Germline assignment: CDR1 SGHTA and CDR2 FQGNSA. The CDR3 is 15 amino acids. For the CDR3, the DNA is TGTGCCAGCAGCTTAGGGAGGGGCTTCCCCCACGAGCAGTACTTC. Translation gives CASSLGRGFPHEQYF.

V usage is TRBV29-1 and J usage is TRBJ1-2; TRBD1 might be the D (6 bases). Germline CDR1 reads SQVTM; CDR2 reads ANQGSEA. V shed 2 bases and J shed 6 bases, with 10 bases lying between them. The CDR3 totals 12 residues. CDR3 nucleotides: TGCAGCGTTGAAAGACAGGAAGATGGCTACACCTTC. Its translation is CSVERQEDGYTF.

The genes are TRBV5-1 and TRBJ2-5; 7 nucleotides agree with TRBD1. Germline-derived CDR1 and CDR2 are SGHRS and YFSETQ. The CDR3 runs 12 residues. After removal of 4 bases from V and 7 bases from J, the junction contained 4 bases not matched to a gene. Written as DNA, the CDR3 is TGCGCCAGCAGCAGAACAGGGGCGACCCAGTACTTC. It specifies CASSRTGATQYF.

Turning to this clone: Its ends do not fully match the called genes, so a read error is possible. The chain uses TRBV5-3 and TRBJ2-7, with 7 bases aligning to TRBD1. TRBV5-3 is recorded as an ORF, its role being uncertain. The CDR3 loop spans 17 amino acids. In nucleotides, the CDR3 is TGTGCCAGAAGCGAACCAAACAGGGGTCGAGACCCCCCTAAGGTGAGCTTC. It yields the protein CARSEPNRGRDPPKVSF.

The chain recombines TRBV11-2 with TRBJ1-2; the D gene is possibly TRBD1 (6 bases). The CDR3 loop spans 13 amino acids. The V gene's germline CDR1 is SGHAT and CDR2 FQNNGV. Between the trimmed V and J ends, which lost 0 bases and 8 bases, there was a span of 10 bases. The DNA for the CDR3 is TGTGCCAGCAGCTTAGACAGGGGAGGGGGCTACACCTTC. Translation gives CASSLDRGGGYTF.

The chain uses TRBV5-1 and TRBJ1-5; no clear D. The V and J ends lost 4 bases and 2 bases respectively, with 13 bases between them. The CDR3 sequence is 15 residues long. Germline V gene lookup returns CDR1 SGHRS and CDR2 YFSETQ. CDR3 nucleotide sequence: TGCGCCAGCAGCGTTGACGGTCAGCGCAATCAGCCCCAGCATTTT. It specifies CASSVDGQRNQPQHF.

The CDR3 DNA is TGTGCCAGCAGCTTAAGTCGGGGGGACGGGTCCTACAATGAGCAGTTCTTC. Encoded protein: CASSLSRGDGSYNEQFF. This chain links TRBV11-3 with TRBJ2-1, with TRBD2 matching 7 bases. The CDR3 is 17 residues long. The germline CDR1 and CDR2 sequences are SGHNT and YENEEA. Losses at the gene ends were 2 bases for V and 1 base for J; bases not matched to a gene: 8.

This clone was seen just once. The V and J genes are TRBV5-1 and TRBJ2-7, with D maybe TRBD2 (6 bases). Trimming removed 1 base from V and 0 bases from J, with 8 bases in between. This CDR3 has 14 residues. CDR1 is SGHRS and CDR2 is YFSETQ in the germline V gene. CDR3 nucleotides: TGCGCCAGCAGCTTGTACGGGAGCTCCTACGAGCAGTACTTC. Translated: CASSLYGSSYEQYF.

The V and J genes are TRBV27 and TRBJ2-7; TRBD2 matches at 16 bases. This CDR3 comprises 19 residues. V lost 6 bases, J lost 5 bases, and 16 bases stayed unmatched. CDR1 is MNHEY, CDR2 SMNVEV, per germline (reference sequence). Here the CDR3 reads CASSRVPGLAGGPLHEQYF. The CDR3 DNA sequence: TGTGCCAGCAGCCGTGTCCCGGGACTAGCGGGAGGGCCTCTCCACGAGCAGTACTTC.

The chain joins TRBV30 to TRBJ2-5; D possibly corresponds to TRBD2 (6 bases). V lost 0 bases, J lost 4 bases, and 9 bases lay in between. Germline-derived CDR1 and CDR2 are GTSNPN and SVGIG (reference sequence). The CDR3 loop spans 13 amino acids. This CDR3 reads CAWSVGGGETQYF. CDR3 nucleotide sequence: TGTGCCTGGAGTGTGGGGGGTGGAGAGACCCAGTACTTC.

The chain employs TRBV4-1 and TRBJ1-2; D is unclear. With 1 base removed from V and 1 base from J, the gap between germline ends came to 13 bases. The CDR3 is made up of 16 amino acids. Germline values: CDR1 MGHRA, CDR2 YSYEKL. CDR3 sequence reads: CASSQGLGVVNYGYTF. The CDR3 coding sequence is TGCGCCAGCAGCCAAGGTTTAGGCGTCGTTAACTATGGCTACACCTTC.

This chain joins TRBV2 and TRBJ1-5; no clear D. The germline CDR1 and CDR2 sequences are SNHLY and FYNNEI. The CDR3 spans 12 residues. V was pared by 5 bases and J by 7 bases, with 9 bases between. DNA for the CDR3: TGTGCCAGCAGTTTCCAAGACCAGCCCCAGCATTTT. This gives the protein CASSFQDQPQHF.

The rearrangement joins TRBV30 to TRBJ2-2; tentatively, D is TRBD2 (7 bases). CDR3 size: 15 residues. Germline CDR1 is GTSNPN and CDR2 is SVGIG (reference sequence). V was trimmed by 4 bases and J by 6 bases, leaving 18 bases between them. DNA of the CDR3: TGTGCCTGGACCCCCCTTAGGGGGAGGGCCGGGGAGCTGTTTTTT. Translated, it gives CAWTPLRGRAGELFF.

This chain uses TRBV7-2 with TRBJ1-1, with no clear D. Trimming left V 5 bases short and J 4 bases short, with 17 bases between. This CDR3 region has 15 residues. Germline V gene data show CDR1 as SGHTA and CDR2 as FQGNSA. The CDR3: CASSHSSTPRTEAFF. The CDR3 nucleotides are TGTGCCAGCAGCCACTCTTCGACACCTCGCACTGAAGCTTTCTTT.

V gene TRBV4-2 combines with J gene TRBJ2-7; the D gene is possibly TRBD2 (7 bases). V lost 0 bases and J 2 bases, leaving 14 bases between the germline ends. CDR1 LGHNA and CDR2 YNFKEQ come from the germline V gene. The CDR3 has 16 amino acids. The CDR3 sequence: CASSQDPLGGPYEQYF. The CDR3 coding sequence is TGTGCCAGCAGCCAAGATCCCCTGGGGGGGCCCTACGAGCAGTACTTC.

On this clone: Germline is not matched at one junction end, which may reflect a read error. The CDR3 here is CASTLYPTANFGYTF. The CDR3 DNA is TGTGCCAGCACCCTTTACCCGACAGCTAACTTTGGCTACACCTTC. The V gene is TRBV5-5, the J gene TRBJ1-2, with D possibly being TRBD1 (5 bases). This CDR3 region has 15 residues. Germline CDR1 and CDR2: SGHKS and YYEKEE (reference sequence).

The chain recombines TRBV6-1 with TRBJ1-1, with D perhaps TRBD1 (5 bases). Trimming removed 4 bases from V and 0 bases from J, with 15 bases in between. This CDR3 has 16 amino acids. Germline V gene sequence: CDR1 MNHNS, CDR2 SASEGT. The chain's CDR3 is CASSALIWGMNTEAFF. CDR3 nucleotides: TGTGCCAGCAGTGCCTTAATTTGGGGCATGAACACTGAAGCTTTCTTT.

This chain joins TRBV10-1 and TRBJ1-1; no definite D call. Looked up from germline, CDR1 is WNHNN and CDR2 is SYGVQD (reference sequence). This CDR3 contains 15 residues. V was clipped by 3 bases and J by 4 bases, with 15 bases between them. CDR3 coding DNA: TGCGCCAGCAGTGACGGCCGGTTATACGGCACTGAAGCTTTCTTT. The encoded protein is CASSDGRLYGTEAFF.

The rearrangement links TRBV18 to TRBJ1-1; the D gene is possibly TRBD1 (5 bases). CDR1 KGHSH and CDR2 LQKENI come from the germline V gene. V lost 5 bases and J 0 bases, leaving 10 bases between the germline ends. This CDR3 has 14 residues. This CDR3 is CASSESTVNTEAFF. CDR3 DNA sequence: TGTGCCAGCTCAGAATCGACAGTGAACACTGAAGCTTTCTTT.